This TCR beta chain was recorded in a study of blood T cells in healthy people across ages. Points from the study as a whole: Unsorted PBMC input precluded a conclusive naive versus antigen-experienced comparison.

Trimming pared 6 bases from V and 7 bases from J, leaving 21 bases between. This CDR3 has 15 residues. Germline loops: CDR1 SGHTA, CDR2 FQGTGA. Primed by a sample-barcoded 5' primer and a J-beta primer mix, a second PCR proceeded for about 7 to 11 cycles. TCRdb analysed the 5' RACE reads with MiXCR anew, one entry per CDR3 protein. The data show 800,000 to 1,300,000 distinct CDR3 sequences, 25% seen once. Regarding this clonotype: Its antigen is unknown.

The same specimen was also included in a second study, on T cells of mothers and their children.

The gene calls are TRBV7-3 and TRBJ1-2; weak D call: TRBD1 (5 bases). The receptor's source is a girl aged 2 to 10 in good health. The sample consisted of blood. The CDR3 DNA is TGTGCCAGCAGTCCCTCGGACCTAAGGGACGGTGGCTACACCTTC. Translated: CASSPSDLRDGGYTF.